This TCR beta chain was identified during a study of post-analysis software for immune sequencing data. The overall study: Recorded disease courses covered relapsing-remitting, secondary progressive and progressive-relapsing multiple sclerosis. Some patients had no subtype annotation. General study results and limits: By F measure, samples from a shared preparation batch strongly co-clustered. Patients with multiple sclerosis recorded significantly lower normalized Chao1 diversity than controls, the study found. A few TRBV segments occurring more often in patients than controls included TRBV5-6, TRBV5-1 and TRBV20-1.

The CDR3 covers 17 residues. Germline CDR1 reads SGHTA; CDR2 reads FQGNSA. Trimming took 0 bases from V and 0 from J, leaving 9 bases between them. Unique molecular identifiers were present in the TCR beta cDNA libraries. TCRdb independently ran MiXCR on the PCR reads; one entry per CDR3 protein. The top ten hold 4.6% of the sample, which has 750,000 to 950,000 distinct CDR3 sequences, 53% seen once. A note on this clonotype: The target antigen is unknown.

The chain employs TRBV7-2 and TRBJ2-6; D ambiguous. Sequencing used blood. This receptor was identified in a girl between 5 and 17 years old with multiple sclerosis. CDR3 protein: CASSLAGLPSGANVLTF. In nucleotides, the CDR3 is TGTGCCAGCAGCTTAGCCGGGCTGCCCTCTGGGGCCAACGTCCTGACTTTC.